The text below deals with one TCR beta chain. Its specificity is not known. This specimen belongs to a study of OX40 agonist ivuxolimab in advanced cancers. Background on the study: Hepatocellular carcinoma, melanoma, renal cell or head and neck cancer occurred in dose-escalation patients. General study points: In general, CD8+ T cells held more expanded clones than CD4+ did, on average.

Sequenced by immunoSEQ multiplex PCR; TCRdb stores in-frame clones only, minus some. The sample records tens of thousands of clones, roughly 81% being singletons. Sequenced material: CD4+ or CD8+ T cells sorted from blood, taken in a trial of the OX40 agonist ivuxolimab. The source of this sequence is an adult with an advanced solid tumor such as melanoma, head and neck, liver or kidney cancer.

The CDR3 here is CASSVLAGVGNEQFF. The CDR3 DNA reads TGTGCCAGCAGTGTCCTAGCGGGAGTGGGCAATGAGCAGTTCTTC. This sequence joins TRBV27 and TRBJ2-1; 10 bases line up with TRBD2. Losses at the gene ends were 5 bases for V and 6 bases for J; bases not matched to a gene: 7. This CDR3 is 15 amino acids long. CDR1 and CDR2 from the germline V gene are MNHEY and SMNVEV (reference sequence).